The clone carrying this T cell receptor (beta chain) has a handful of counts. The target antigen is unknown. The source of the sample is a study of T-cell memory formation after mild COVID-19. Study summary: Largely, TCR clusters stayed within a single donor. Findings and caveats of the study: CD4/CD8 balance characterized clones contracting day 15 to 85, and CD4+ skew characterized later expanders. Among contracting clones, CD4+ were mainly CM/EM and CD8+ enriched in EMRA.

Via MiXCR, TCRdb re-called the 5' RACE reads, giving one row per CDR3 protein. The repertoire consists of about 440,000 distinct CDR3 sequences, with 20% occurring once and the leading ten covering 7.5% to 10%. The CDR3 extends over 15 amino acids. The germline V gene encodes CDR1 DFQATT and CDR2 SNEGSKA (reference sequence). Trimming took off 1 base at V and 7 bases at J, with 17 bases between the two ends. This clonotype was obtained from an adult woman who had mild COVID-19 (a few samples of this study predate the infection). Cell type and time point are not known. The sequenced material came from PBMCs or a T cell subset sorted from them (not recorded which). The V gene is TRBV20-1, the J gene TRBJ2-1, with a weak D call TRBD2 (6 bases). The CDR3 region has the DNA TGCAGTGCTAGAGTGGTAACTAGCTTGGTTAATGAGCAGTTCTTC. Its protein is CSARVVTSLVNEQFF.